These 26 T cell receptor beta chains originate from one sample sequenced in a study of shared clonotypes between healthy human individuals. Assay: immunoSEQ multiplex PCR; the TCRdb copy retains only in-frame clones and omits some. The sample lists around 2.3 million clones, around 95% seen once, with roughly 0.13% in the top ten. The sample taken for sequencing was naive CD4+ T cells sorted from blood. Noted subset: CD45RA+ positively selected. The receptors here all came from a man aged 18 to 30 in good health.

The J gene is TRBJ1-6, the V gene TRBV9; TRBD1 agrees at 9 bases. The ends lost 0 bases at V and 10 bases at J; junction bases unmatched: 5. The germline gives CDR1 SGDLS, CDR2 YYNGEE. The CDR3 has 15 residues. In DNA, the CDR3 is TGTGCCAGCAGCGTAGGAGGGACAGGGTCCTCACCCCTCCACTTT. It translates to CASSVGGTGSSPLHF.

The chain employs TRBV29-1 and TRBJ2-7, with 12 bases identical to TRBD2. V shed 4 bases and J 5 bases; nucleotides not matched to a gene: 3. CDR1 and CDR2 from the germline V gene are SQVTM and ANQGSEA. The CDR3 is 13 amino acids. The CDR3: CSVVRTSGNEQYF. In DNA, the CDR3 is TGCAGCGTTGTAAGGACTAGCGGGAACGAGCAGTACTTC.

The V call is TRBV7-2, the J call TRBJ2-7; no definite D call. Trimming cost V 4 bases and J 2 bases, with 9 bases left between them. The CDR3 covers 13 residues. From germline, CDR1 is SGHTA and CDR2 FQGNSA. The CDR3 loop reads CASSSLSAYEQYF. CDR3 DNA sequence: TGTGCCAGCAGCTCCCTCAGCGCCTACGAGCAGTACTTC.

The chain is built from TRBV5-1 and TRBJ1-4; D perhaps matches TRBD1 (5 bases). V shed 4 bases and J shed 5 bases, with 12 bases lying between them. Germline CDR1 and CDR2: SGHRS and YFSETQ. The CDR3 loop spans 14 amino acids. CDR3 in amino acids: CASSLNAGNEKLFF. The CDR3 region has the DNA TGCGCCAGCAGCCTTAATGCAGGGAATGAAAAACTGTTTTTT.

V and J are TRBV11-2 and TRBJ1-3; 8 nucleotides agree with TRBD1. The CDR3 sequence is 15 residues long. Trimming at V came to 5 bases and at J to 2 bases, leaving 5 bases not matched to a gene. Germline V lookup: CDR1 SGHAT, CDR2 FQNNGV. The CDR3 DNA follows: TGTGCCAGCAGCGACCGGACAGGGCCTGGAAACACCATATATTTT. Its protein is CASSDRTGPGNTIYF.

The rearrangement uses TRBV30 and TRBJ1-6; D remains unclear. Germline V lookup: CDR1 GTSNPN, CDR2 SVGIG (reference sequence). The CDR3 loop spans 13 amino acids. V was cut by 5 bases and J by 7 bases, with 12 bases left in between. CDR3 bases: TGTGCCTGGGGGGTGATGGGCAATTCACCCCTCCACTTT. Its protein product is CAWGVMGNSPLHF.

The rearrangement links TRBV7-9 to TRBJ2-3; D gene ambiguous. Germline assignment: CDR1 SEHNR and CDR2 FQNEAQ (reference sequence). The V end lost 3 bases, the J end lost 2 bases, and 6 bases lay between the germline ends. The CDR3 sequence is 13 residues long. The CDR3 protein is CASSLGLTDTQYF. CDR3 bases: TGTGCCAGCAGCTTGGGCCTCACAGATACGCAGTATTTT.

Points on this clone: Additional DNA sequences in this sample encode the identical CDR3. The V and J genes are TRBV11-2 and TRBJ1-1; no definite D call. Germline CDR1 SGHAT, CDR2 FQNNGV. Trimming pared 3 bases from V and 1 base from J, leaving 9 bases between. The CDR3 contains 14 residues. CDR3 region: CASSFSGGNTEAFF. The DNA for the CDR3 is TGTGCCAGCAGCTTTAGTGGAGGGAACACTGAAGCTTTCTTT. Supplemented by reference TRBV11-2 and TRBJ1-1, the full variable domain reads EAGVAQSPRYKIIEKRQSVAFWCNPISGHATLYWYQQILGQGPKLLIQFQNNGVVDDSQLPKDRFSAERLKGVDSTLKIQPAKLEDSAVYLCASSFSGGNTEAFFGQGTRLTVV.

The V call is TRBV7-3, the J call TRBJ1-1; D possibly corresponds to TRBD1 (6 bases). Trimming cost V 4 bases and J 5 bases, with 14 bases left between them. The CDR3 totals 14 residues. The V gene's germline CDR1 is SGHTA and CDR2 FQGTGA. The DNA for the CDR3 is TGTGCCAGCAGCTCCCTTGGGGACAATACTGAAGCTTTCTTT. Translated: CASSSLGDNTEAFF.

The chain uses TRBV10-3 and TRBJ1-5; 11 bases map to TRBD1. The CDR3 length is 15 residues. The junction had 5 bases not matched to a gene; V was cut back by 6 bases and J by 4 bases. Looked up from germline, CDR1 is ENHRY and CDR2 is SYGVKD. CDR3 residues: CAIRRGQGGNQPQHF. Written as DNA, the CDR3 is TGTGCCATCAGGAGGGGACAGGGGGGAAATCAGCCCCAGCATTTT.

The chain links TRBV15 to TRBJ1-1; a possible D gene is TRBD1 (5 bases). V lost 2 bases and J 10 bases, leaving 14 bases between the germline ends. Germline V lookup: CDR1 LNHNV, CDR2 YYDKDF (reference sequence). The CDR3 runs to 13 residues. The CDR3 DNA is TGTGCCACCAGCAGATCCCCGGAAAGGGGAGCTTTCTTT. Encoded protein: CATSRSPERGAFF.

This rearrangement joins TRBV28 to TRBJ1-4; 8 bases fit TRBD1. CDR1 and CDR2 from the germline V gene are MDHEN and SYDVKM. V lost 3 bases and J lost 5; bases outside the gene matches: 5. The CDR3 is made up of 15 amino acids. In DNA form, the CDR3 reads TGTGCCAGCAGTTTTGGCAGGGGGCACAATGAAAAACTGTTTTTT. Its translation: CASSFGRGHNEKLFF.

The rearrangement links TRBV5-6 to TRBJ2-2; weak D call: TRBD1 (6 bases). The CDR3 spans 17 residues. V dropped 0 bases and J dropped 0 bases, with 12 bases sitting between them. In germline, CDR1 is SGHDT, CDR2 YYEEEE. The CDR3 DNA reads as TGTGCCAGCAGCTTGGACAGGGCCCTGCCGAACACCGGGGAGCTGTTTTTT. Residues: CASSLDRALPNTGELFF.

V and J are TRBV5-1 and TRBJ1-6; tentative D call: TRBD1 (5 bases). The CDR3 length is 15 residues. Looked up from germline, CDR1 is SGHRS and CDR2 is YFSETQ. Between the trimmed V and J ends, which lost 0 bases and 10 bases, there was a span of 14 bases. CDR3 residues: CASSLDAPPGSPLHF. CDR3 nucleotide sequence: TGCGCCAGCAGCTTGGACGCCCCGCCAGGGTCACCCCTCCACTTT.

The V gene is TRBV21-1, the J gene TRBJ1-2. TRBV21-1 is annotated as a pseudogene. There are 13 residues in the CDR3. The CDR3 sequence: CASSGWANYGYTF. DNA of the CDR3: TGTGCCAGCAGCGGGTGGGCTAACTATGGCTACACCTTC.

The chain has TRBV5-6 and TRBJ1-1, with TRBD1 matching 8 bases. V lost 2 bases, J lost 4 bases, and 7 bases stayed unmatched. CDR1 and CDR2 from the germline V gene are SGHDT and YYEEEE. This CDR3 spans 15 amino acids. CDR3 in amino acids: CASSFMDRDVTEAFF. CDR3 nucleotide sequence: TGTGCCAGCAGCTTTATGGACAGGGACGTCACTGAAGCTTTCTTT.

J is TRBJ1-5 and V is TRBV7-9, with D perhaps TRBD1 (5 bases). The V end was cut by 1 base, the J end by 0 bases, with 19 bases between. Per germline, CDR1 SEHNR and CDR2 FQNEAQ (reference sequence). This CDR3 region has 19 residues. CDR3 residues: CASSLEALGEGVSNQPQHF. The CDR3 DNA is TGTGCCAGCAGCTTAGAGGCTCTAGGGGAAGGGGTTAGCAATCAGCCCCAGCATTTT.

The CDR3 is CASSEPFSGLSQYF. DNA of the CDR3: TGTGCCAGCAGTGAACCGTTCAGCGGGCTGTCCCAGTACTTC. V gene TRBV6-1 combines with J gene TRBJ2-5, with D possibly matching TRBD2 (6 bases). The CDR3 contains 14 residues. V was shortened by 2 bases and J by 9 bases, with 16 bases between the two germline ends. From germline, CDR1 is MNHNS and CDR2 SASEGT.

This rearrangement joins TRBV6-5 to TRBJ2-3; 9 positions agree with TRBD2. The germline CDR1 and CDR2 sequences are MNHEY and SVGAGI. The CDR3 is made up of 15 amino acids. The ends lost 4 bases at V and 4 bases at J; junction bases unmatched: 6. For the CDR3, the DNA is TGTGCCAGCAGTTTTGTAGCGGGAGCACCAGATACGCAGTATTTT. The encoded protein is CASSFVAGAPDTQYF.

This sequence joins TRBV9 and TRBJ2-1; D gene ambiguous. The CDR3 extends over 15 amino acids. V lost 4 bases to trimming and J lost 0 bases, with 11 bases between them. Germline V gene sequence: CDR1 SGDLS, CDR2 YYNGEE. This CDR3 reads CASSLSVYSYNEQFF. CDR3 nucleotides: TGTGCCAGCAGCTTAAGCGTCTACTCCTACAATGAGCAGTTCTTC.

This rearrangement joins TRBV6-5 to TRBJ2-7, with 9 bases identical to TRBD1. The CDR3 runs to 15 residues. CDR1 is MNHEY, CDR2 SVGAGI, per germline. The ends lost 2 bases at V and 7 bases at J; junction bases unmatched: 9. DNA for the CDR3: TGTGCCAGCAGTTACCAAATTACAGGGGGCCTAGAGCAGTACTTC. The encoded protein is CASSYQITGGLEQYF.

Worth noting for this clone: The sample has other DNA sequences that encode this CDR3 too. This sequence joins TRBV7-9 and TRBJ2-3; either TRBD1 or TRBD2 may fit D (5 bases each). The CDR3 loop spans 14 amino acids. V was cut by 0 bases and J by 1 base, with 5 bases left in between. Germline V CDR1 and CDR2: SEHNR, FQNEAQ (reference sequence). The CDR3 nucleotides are TGTGCCAGCAGCTTAGCGGGACGCACAGATACGCAGTATTTT. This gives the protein CASSLAGRTDTQYF.

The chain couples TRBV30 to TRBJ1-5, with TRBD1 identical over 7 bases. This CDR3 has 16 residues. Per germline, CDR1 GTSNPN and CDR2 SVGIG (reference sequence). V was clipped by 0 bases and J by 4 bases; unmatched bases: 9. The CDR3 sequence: CAWSVLGTVSNQPQHF. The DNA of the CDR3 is TGTGCCTGGAGTGTATTAGGGACAGTATCAAATCAGCCCCAGCATTTT.

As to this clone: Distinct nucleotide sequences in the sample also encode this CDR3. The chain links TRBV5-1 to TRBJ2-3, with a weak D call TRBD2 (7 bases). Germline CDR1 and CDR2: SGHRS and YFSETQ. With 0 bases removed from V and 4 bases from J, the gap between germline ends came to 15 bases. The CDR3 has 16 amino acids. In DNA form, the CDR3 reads TGCGCCAGCAGCTTGGCGTCGGGGGGCGTGGCAGATACGCAGTATTTT. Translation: CASSLASGGVADTQYF.

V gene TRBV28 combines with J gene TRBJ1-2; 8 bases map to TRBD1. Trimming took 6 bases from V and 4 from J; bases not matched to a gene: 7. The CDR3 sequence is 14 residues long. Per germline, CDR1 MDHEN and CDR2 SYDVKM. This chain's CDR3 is CASRRQGIGYGYTF. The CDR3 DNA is TGTGCCAGCAGACGACAGGGGATAGGCTATGGCTACACCTTC.

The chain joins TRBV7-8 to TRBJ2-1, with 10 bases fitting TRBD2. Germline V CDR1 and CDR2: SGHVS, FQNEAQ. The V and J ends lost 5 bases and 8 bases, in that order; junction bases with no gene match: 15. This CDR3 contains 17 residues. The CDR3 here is CASSPRVASGRGYEQFF. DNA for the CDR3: TGTGCCAGCAGCCCCCGGGTGGCTAGCGGGAGAGGGTATGAGCAGTTCTTC.